This TCR beta chain was sequenced during a study of T cell repertoires in cytomegalovirus infection. Study at large: Epitope selection comprised recently identified HLA-C-restricted CMV epitopes and well-studied HLA-B-restricted CMV epitopes. Indications came from public TCR beta signatures; they pointed to CMV infection and to a matching HLA type.

Study-wide results and limits: Identification of carriers of CMV plus the relevant HLA was achieved through cumulative public TCR beta family frequency. HLA-C-restricted, CMV-specific TCR beta clonotypes were dominant ex vivo.

One entry per CDR3 protein, called by TCRdb with MiXCR from the reads. The sample lists hundreds of thousands of distinct CDR3 sequences, 33% occurring once. This clonotype was observed many times. Its antigen is as yet unknown. Germline-derived CDR1 and CDR2 are SGHTA and FQGNSA. The CDR3 has 14 amino acids. Losses at the gene ends were 5 bases for V and 3 bases for J; bases not matched to a gene: 5. The chain uses TRBV7-2 and TRBJ1-1, with 8 bases lining up with TRBD1. The material was cultured PBMCs, obtained from culture after CMV antigen stimulation. This clonotype was obtained from a human donor in good health (CMV status not recorded). Some clones in this sample may be carry-over from other donors' samples. CDR3 nucleotide sequence: TGTGCCAGCAGCATACAGGGGGGGCACACTGAAGCTTTCTTT. Its translation: CASSIQGGHTEAFF.